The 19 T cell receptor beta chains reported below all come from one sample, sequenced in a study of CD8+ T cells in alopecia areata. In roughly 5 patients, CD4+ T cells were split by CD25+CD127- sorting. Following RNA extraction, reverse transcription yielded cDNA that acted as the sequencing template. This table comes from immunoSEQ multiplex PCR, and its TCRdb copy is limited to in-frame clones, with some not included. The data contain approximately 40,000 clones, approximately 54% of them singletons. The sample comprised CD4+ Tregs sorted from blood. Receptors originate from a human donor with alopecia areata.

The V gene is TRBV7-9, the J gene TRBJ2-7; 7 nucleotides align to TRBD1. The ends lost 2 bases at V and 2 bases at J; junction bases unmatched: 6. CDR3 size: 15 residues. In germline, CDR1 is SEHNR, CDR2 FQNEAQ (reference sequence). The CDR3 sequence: CASSLMTGTAYEQYF. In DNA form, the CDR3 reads TGTGCCAGCAGCTTAATGACAGGGACGGCCTACGAGCAGTACTTC.

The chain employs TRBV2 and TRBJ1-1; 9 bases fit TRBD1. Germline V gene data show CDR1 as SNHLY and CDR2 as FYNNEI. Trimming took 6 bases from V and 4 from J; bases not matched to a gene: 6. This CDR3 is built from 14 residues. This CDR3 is CASREQGAGTEAFF. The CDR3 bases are TGTGCCAGCAGGGAACAGGGGGCCGGCACTGAAGCTTTCTTT.

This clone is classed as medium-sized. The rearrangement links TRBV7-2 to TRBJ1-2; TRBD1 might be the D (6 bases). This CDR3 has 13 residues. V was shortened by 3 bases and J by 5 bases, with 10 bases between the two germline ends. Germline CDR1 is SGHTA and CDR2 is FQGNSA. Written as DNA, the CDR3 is TGTGCCAGCAGCTTCCGGACAGAATATGGCTACACCTTC. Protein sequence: CASSFRTEYGYTF.

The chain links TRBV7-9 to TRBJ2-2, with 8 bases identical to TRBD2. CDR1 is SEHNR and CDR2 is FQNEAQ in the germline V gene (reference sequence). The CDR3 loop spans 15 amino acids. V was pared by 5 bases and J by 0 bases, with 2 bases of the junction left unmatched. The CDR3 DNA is TGTGCCAGCAGCAAGGGACTAGCGAACACCGGGGAGCTGTTTTTT. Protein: CASSKGLANTGELFF.

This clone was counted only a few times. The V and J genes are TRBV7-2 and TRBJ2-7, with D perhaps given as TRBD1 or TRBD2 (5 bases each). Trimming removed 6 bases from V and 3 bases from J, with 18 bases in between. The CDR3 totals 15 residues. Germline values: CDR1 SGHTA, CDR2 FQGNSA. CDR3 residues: CASRITGTLGYEQYF. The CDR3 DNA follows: TGTGCCAGCAGGATTACCGGGACCCTCGGCTACGAGCAGTACTTC.

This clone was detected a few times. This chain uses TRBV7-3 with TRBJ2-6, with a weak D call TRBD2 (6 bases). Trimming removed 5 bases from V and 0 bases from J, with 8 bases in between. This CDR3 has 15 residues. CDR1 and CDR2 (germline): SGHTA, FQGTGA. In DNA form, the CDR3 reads TGTGCCAGCAGCGGGGGGACCTCTGGGGCCAACGTCCTGACTTTC. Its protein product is CASSGGTSGANVLTF.

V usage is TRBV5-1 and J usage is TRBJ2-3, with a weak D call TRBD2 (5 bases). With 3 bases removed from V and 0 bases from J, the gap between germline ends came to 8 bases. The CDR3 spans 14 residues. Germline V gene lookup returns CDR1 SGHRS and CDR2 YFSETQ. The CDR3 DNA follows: TGCGCCAGCAGCTCGGGGATTAGCACAGATACGCAGTATTTT. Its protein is CASSSGISTDTQYF.

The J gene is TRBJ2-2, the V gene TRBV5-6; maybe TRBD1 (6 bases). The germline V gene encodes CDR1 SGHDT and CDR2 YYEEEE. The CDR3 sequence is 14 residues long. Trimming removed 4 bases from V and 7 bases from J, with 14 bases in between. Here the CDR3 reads CASSPYRVLGELFF. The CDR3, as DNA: TGTGCCAGCAGCCCATACAGGGTCCTCGGGGAGCTGTTTTTT.

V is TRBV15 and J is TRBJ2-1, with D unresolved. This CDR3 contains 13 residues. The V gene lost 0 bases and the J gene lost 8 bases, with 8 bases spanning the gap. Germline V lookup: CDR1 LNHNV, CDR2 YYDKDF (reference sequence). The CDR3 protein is CATSRDLRYEQFF. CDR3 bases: TGTGCCACCAGCAGAGATCTTCGTTATGAGCAGTTCTTC.

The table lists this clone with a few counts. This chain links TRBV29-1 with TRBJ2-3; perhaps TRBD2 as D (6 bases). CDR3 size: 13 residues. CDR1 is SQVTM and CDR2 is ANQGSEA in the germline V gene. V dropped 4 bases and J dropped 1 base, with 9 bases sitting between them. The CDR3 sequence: CSVGVAGTDTQYF. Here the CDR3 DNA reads TGCAGCGTTGGGGTAGCGGGCACAGATACGCAGTATTTT.

The CDR3: CASSYSGFSYEQYF. The CDR3 DNA follows: TGTGCCAGCAGTTACTCAGGGTTTTCCTACGAGCAGTACTTC. The genes are TRBV6-6 and TRBJ2-7, with D unclear. V dropped 0 bases and J dropped 1 base, with 7 bases sitting between them. Germline V CDR1 and CDR2: MNHNY, SVGAGI (reference sequence). The CDR3 is 14 residues long.

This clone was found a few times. CDR3 loop: CSVLAPETQYF. The CDR3 region has the DNA TGCAGCGTACTAGCGCCAGAGACCCAGTACTTC. This chain joins TRBV29-1 and TRBJ2-5, with 7 positions matching TRBD2. This CDR3 comprises 11 residues. The germline V gene encodes CDR1 SQVTM and CDR2 ANQGSEA. V lost 6 bases to trimming and J lost 4 bases; unmatched junction nucleotides: 2.

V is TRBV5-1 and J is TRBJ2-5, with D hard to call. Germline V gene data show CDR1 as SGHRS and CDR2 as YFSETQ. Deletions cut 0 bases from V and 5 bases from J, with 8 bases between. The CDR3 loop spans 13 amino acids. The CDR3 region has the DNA TGCGCCAGCAGCTTGGGGTACGGGGAGACCCAGTACTTC. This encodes CASSLGYGETQYF.

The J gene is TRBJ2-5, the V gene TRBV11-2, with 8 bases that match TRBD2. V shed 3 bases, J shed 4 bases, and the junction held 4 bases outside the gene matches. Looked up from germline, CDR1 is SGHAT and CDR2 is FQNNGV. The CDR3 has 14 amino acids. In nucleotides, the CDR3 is TGTGCCAGCAGCTTGGCGGGGGGCAGAGAGACCCAGTACTTC. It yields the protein CASSLAGGRETQYF.

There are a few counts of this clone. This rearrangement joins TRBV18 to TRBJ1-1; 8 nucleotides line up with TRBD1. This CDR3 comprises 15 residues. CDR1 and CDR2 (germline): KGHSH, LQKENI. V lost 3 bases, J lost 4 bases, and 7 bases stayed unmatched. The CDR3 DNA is TGTGCCAGCTCACCTTGGACAGGGTCGGGCACTGAAGCTTTCTTT. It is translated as CASSPWTGSGTEAFF.

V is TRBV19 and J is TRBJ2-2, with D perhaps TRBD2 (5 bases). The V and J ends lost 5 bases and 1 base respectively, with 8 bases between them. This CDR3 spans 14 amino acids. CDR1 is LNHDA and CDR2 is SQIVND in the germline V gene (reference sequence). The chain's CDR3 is CASSRAGNTGELFF. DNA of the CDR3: TGTGCCAGTAGTCGCGCGGGGAACACCGGGGAGCTGTTTTTT.

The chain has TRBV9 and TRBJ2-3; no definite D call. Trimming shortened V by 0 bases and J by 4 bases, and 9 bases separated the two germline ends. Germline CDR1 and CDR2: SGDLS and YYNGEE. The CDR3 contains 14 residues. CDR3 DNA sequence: TGTGCCAGCAGCGTAGGGTTGAAATCAGATACGCAGTATTTT. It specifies CASSVGLKSDTQYF.

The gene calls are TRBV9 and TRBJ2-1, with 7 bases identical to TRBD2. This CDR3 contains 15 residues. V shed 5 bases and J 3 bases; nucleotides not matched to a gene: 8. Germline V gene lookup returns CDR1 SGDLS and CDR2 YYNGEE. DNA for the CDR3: TGTGCCAGCAGTTTGGGGCTAGCGGTCTACAATGAGCAGTTCTTC. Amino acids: CASSLGLAVYNEQFF.

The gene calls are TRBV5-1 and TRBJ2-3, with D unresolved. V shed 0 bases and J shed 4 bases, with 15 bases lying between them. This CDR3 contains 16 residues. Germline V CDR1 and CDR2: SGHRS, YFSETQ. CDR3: CASSLGGNLQSDTQYF. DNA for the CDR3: TGCGCCAGCAGCTTGGGAGGCAATCTGCAATCAGATACGCAGTATTTT.